The 28 T cell receptor beta chains reported below all come from one sample, sequenced in a study of naive and memory T cell subsets. General observations from the study: Naive repertoires, especially CD8, held a few larger clonotypes, possibly memory cells re-expressing CD45RA.

Two oligonucleotides, mixed equimolar, formed the beta constant-region primer covering TRBC1 and TRBC2. Four rounds of PCR amplified the ligated cDNA using nested alpha and beta constant-region primers plus SP2. TCRdb fed the UMI-ligation and nested PCR reads into MiXCR, producing one record per CDR3 protein. Here the sample spans 150,000 or so distinct CDR3 sequences, approximately 24% being singletons. These receptors' antigens are unknown. Sequenced: naive CD4+ T cells from blood. Every receptor here comes from a human donor in good health.

Only a few counts were recorded for this clonotype. The rearrangement links TRBV7-2 to TRBJ2-7; tentative D call: TRBD2 (5 bases). V shed 0 bases and J shed 1 base, with 10 bases lying between them. In germline, CDR1 is SGHTA, CDR2 FQGNSA. The CDR3 has 15 amino acids. In DNA, the CDR3 is TGTGCCAGCAGCTTAGCTCCTAGCCTATCCTACGAGCAGTACTTC. Its translation: CASSLAPSLSYEQYF.

This clonotype was detected many times. The CDR3 DNA reads as TGTGCCAGCAGCAGACCTGGACTAGCGGGAGGGGAGCAGTACTTC. This gives the protein CASSRPGLAGGEQYF. The chain joins TRBV5-4 to TRBJ2-7, with 15 nucleotides matching TRBD2. This CDR3 comprises 15 residues. Per the germline V gene, CDR1 is SGHNT and CDR2 is YYREEE (reference sequence). The V gene end was trimmed by 4 bases and the J gene end by 7 bases; junction bases not matched to a gene: 6.

This chain connects TRBV5-1 to TRBJ2-1, with 13 bases fitting TRBD2. This CDR3 comprises 15 residues. V gave up 4 bases and J gave up 6 bases; unmatched junction bases: 4. Germline CDR1 SGHRS, CDR2 YFSETQ. The CDR3 nucleotides are TGCGCCAGCAGCGAGGGACTAGCGGGGTTCAATGAGCAGTTCTTC. Protein: CASSEGLAGFNEQFF.

This clonotype was picked up a small number of times. V usage is TRBV6-5 and J usage is TRBJ1-1; D is ambiguous. V was shortened by 10 bases and J by 1 base, with 7 bases between the two germline ends. Germline CDR1 is MNHEY and CDR2 is SVGAGI. The CDR3 spans 11 residues. CDR3 bases: TGTGCCACCAATTCGAACACTGAAGCTTTCTTT. Amino acids: CATNSNTEAFF.

This clonotype appeared many times. The rearrangement links TRBV7-3 to TRBJ2-3; unclear D gene. Germline values: CDR1 SGHTA, CDR2 FQGTGA. This CDR3 spans 16 amino acids. Trimming took 3 bases from V and 2 from J, leaving 15 bases between them. CDR3 DNA: TGTGCCAGCAGCTTCACACTCACCGCATCCACAGATACGCAGTATTTT. Translated: CASSFTLTASTDTQYF.

There are a few counts of this clonotype. The gene calls are TRBV7-6 and TRBJ1-1, with 9 bases lining up with TRBD1. Germline CDR1 and CDR2: SGHVS and FNYEAQ. The CDR3 consists of 16 residues. The ends lost 5 bases at V and 4 bases at J; junction bases unmatched: 11. The CDR3 is CASSRITGGGGTEAFF. As DNA, the CDR3 is TGTGCCAGCAGCCGAATAACAGGGGGCGGAGGCACTGAAGCTTTCTTT.

The CDR3 protein is CASSFNSGRASEQFF. The CDR3 nucleotides are TGTGCCAGCAGCTTTAATAGCGGGAGGGCATCTGAGCAGTTCTTC. This chain uses TRBV28 with TRBJ2-1; 11 positions match TRBD2. The length of the CDR3 is 15 residues. Germline loops: CDR1 MDHEN, CDR2 SYDVKM. V lost 6 bases to trimming and J lost 9 bases; unmatched junction nucleotides: 10. Supplemented by reference TRBV28 and TRBJ2-1, the full variable domain reads DVKVTQSSRYLVKRTGEKVFLECVQDMDHENMFWYRQDPGLGLRLIYFSYDVKMKEKGDIPEGYSVSREKKERFSLILESASTNQTSMYLCASSFNSGRASEQFFGPGTRLTVL.

This chain joins TRBV7-2 and TRBJ2-2, with D perhaps TRBD2 (5 bases). The CDR3 is made up of 15 amino acids. The V and J ends lost 1 base and 0 bases respectively, with 6 bases between them. The germline V gene has CDR1 SGHTA and CDR2 FQGNSA. The CDR3: CASSLVGTNTGELFF. CDR3 DNA: TGTGCCAGCAGCTTAGTCGGGACGAACACCGGGGAGCTGTTTTTT.

The chain is built from TRBV5-1 and TRBJ2-5; D is possibly TRBD1 (6 bases). Germline lookup yields CDR1 SGHRS and CDR2 YFSETQ. V lost 4 bases to trimming and J lost 5 bases, with 18 bases between them. The CDR3 is made up of 15 amino acids. This CDR3 is CASSLRQAGEETQYF. CDR3 coding DNA: TGCGCCAGCAGCCTTCGACAGGCAGGTGAGGAGACCCAGTACTTC.

The V gene is TRBV4-2, the J gene TRBJ2-3, with a tentative D call TRBD2 (6 bases). V was cut by 0 bases and J by 11 bases, with 12 bases left in between. The CDR3 covers 13 residues. The V gene's germline CDR1 is LGHNA and CDR2 YNFKEQ. CDR3 nucleotides: TGTGCCAGCAGCCAAGATAGAAACGGGGGGCAGTATTTT. As protein: CASSQDRNGGQYF.

The gene calls are TRBV24-1 and TRBJ2-3; possibly TRBD1 for D (5 bases). Looked up from germline, CDR1 is KGHDR and CDR2 is SFDVKD. The CDR3 totals 16 residues. Trimming removed 3 bases at V and 3 bases at J, with 15 bases between. The CDR3 DNA sequence: TGTGCCACCAGTGATCCTACCCCCGGACAAACAGATACGCAGTATTTT. Protein product: CATSDPTPGQTDTQYF.

This chain links TRBV5-1 with TRBJ2-2, with a tentative D call TRBD2 (6 bases). Between the trimmed V and J ends, which lost 4 bases and 3 bases, there was a span of 16 bases. The CDR3 runs 16 residues. CDR1 is SGHRS and CDR2 is YFSETQ in the germline V gene. The CDR3: CASSTGLRGDTGELFF. CDR3 in DNA: TGCGCCAGCAGCACGGGACTCCGGGGCGACACCGGGGAGCTGTTTTTT.

The chain joins TRBV7-2 to TRBJ2-7; 9 nucleotides match TRBD1. With V trimmed by 4 bases and J by 0 bases, 7 bases remained unmatched. Germline V gene lookup returns CDR1 SGHTA and CDR2 FQGNSA. CDR3 length: 16 residues. Here the CDR3 reads CASSSLGTGNSYEQYF. The CDR3 nucleotides are TGTGCCAGCAGCTCCCTCGGGACAGGGAACTCCTACGAGCAGTACTTC.

On this clonotype: A much larger clone sits a single nucleotide away, making a read error possible. J is TRBJ2-3 and V is TRBV29-1; possible D gene TRBD1, 5 bases. CDR3 length equals 13 residues. Looked up from germline, CDR1 is SQVTM and CDR2 is ANQGSEA. CDR3 sequence: CIVDRLSTDTQYF. CDR3 sequence (DNA): TGCATCGTTGACAGACTTAGCACAGATACGCAGTATTTT.

This clonotype was counted only a few times. This rearrangement joins TRBV12-3 or TRBV12-4 to TRBJ2-7; D is possibly TRBD1 (5 bases). V was shortened by 2 bases and J by 4 bases, with 12 bases between the two germline ends. The CDR3 is made up of 14 amino acids. CDR3 sequence reads: CASSLWQGRYEQYF. CDR3 nucleotide sequence: TGTGCCAGCAGTTTATGGCAGGGTCGGTACGAGCAGTACTTC.

This clonotype was detected only a few times. The chain carries TRBV19 and TRBJ2-7, with TRBD2 matching 9 bases. This CDR3 contains 16 residues. The germline V gene has CDR1 LNHDA and CDR2 SQIVND (reference sequence). Losses at the gene ends were 7 bases for V and 3 bases for J; bases not matched to a gene: 13. The CDR3 spells CASKEVATSGFYEQYF. The CDR3 DNA reads as TGTGCCAGTAAGGAAGTCGCGACTAGCGGATTCTACGAGCAGTACTTC.

This clonotype has just one count. The chain combines TRBV25-1 with TRBJ2-3; TRBD1 might be the D (6 bases). Germline-derived CDR1 and CDR2 are MGHDK and SYGVNS. The length of the CDR3 is 15 residues. The germline V and J ends were trimmed by 6 bases and 2 bases, with 15 bases remaining between them. CDR3 nucleotide sequence: TGTGCCAGCAGCAGGGGCATCAAATCCACAGATACGCAGTATTTT. Amino acid sequence: CASSRGIKSTDTQYF. The full variable domain, rest sourced from reference TRBV25-1 and TRBJ2-3, is EADIYQTPRYLVIGTGKKITLECSQTMGHDKMYWYQQDPGMELHLIHYSYGVNSTEKGDLSSESTVSRIRTEHFPLTLESARPSHTSQYLCASSRGIKSTDTQYFGPGTRLTVL.

The chain uses TRBV27 and TRBJ2-2; 7 bases match TRBD1. CDR3 size: 17 residues. J was trimmed by 4 bases and V by 1 base; bases with no gene match: 9. The germline V gene has CDR1 MNHEY and CDR2 SMNVEV (reference sequence). The CDR3 loop is CASSLFQWTGPTGELFF. DNA for the CDR3: TGTGCCAGCAGTTTATTCCAATGGACAGGTCCCACCGGGGAGCTGTTTTTT.

This clonotype appeared a few times. The V and J genes are TRBV12-3 or TRBV12-4 and TRBJ2-7; the D gene is possibly TRBD1 (6 bases). The CDR3 runs 13 residues. Trimming pared 2 bases from V and 6 bases from J, leaving 11 bases between. CDR3 sequence (DNA): TGTGCCAGCAGTTTACACCTCAGGGGCGAGCAGTACTTC. It yields the protein CASSLHLRGEQYF.

The chain has TRBV18 and TRBJ2-1; D is undetermined. Trimming took 6 bases from V and 6 from J, leaving 6 bases between them. The length of the CDR3 is 11 residues. The germline CDR1 and CDR2 sequences are KGHSH and LQKENI. The CDR3, as DNA: TGTGCCAGCTCCCCCATCAATGAGCAGTTCTTC. Amino acids: CASSPINEQFF.

The CDR3 loop reads CASSFRTLAWTANQPQHF. In DNA, the CDR3 is TGTGCCAGCAGTTTCCGGACTCTTGCGTGGACAGCCAATCAGCCCCAGCATTTT. The genes are TRBV12-3 or TRBV12-4 and TRBJ1-5; maybe TRBD1 (6 bases). This CDR3 is built from 18 residues. V was trimmed by 3 bases and J by 3 bases, leaving 21 bases between them.

This clonotype was found a few times. The CDR3, as DNA: TGTGCCAGCAGCTTCCGACTCTCCCCCCCTTTGGCTGAGCAGTTCTTC. Its protein is CASSFRLSPPLAEQFF. V usage is TRBV11-2 and J usage is TRBJ2-1; D remains unclear. CDR3 length equals 16 residues. The germline V and J ends were trimmed by 3 bases and 9 bases, with 21 bases remaining between them. Germline V lookup: CDR1 SGHAT, CDR2 FQNNGV.

This clonotype was seen at least ten times. The rearrangement links TRBV20-1 to TRBJ2-7; a possible D gene is TRBD2 (8 bases). Germline V CDR1 and CDR2: DFQATT, SNEGSKA (reference sequence). This CDR3 contains 14 residues. Deletions cut 3 bases from V and 1 base from J, with 13 bases between. CDR3 residues: CSASREGASYEQYF. The CDR3 coding sequence is TGCAGTGCTAGTCGGGAGGGGGCATCCTACGAGCAGTACTTC.

Only a few counts were recorded for this clonotype. The V gene is TRBV6-2 or TRBV6-3, the J gene TRBJ2-1; TRBD2 might be the D (5 bases). The CDR3 runs 15 residues. Trimming removed 6 bases at V and 0 bases at J, with 12 bases between. The germline V gene has CDR1 MNHEY and CDR2 SVGEGT. In DNA form, the CDR3 reads TGTGCCAGCAGCATCACTAGGCACTCCTACAATGAGCAGTTCTTC. Amino acid sequence: CASSITRHSYNEQFF.

This clonotype showed up just a few times. V gene TRBV20-1 combines with J gene TRBJ1-5; D call uncertain. Germline V gives CDR1 DFQATT, CDR2 SNEGSKA (reference sequence). The CDR3 is 14 amino acids. With 0 bases removed from V and 4 bases from J, the gap between germline ends came to 10 bases. CDR3: CSARDVTGNQPQHF. The CDR3 nucleotides read TGCAGTGCTAGAGATGTCACGGGTAATCAGCCCCAGCATTTT.

This clonotype was seen a handful of times. The chain uses TRBV5-1 and TRBJ2-7; D gene uncertain. CDR3 length: 14 amino acids. Germline loops: CDR1 SGHRS, CDR2 YFSETQ. The V gene lost 4 bases and the J gene lost 0 bases, with 11 bases spanning the gap. CDR3 protein: CASSPGPPSYEQYF. CDR3 DNA sequence: TGCGCCAGCAGCCCCGGACCCCCCTCCTACGAGCAGTACTTC.

The rearrangement links TRBV19 to TRBJ1-2; 9 bases line up with TRBD1. The CDR3 covers 12 residues. V shed 9 bases and J 4 bases; nucleotides not matched to a gene: 3. CDR1 and CDR2 (germline): LNHDA, SQIVND (reference sequence). CDR3 protein: CASADRGYGYTF. For the CDR3, the DNA is TGTGCCAGCGCGGACAGGGGCTATGGCTACACCTTC. Full variable domain (remainder filled in from reference TRBV19 and TRBJ1-2): DGGITQSPKYLFRKEGQNVTLSCEQNLNHDAMYWYRQDPGQGLRLIYYSQIVNDFQKGDIAEGYSVSREKKESFPLTVTSAQKNPTAFYLCASADRGYGYTFGSGTRLTVV.

The chain couples TRBV20-1 to TRBJ2-1, with 16 positions matching TRBD2. Germline trimming cut 8 bases from V and 1 base from J; bases unmatched to any gene: 11. Germline V gene lookup returns CDR1 DFQATT and CDR2 SNEGSKA (reference sequence). The CDR3 spans 18 residues. The CDR3 DNA is TGCAGTCCCCGACCGGGACTAGCGGGAGGGCAGTCCTACAATGAGCAGTTCTTC. Its protein is CSPRPGLAGGQSYNEQFF.